This TCR beta chain was sequenced in a study of post-analysis software for immune sequencing data. Study-level information: There were relapsing-remitting, secondary progressive and progressive-relapsing multiple sclerosis among the disease courses included. General study points: Compared with controls, patients showed significantly lower normalized Chao1 diversity. Strong co-clustering by F measure was evident for samples that had been prepared in the same batch.

Unique molecular identifiers were present in the TCR beta cDNA libraries. Roughly 0.5 million cDNA molecules were obtained from roughly 1 to 10 million T cells. TCRdb reprocessed the PCR reads via MiXCR and lists one record per CDR3 protein. The sample contains around 400,000 distinct CDR3 sequences, roughly 40% of which appear only once. This clonotype has a handful of counts. What it binds is not known. The receptor comes from a girl aged 2 to 9 with multiple sclerosis. Material: blood.

In nucleotides, the CDR3 is TGCAGTGCACCGGAACAGCGGGGCACAGATACGCAGTATTTT. Translating gives CSAPEQRGTDTQYF. The chain combines TRBV20-1 with TRBJ2-3, with D perhaps matching TRBD2 (6 bases). V lost 6 bases and J lost 1, with 14 bases in between. This CDR3 is built from 14 residues. CDR1 is DFQATT, CDR2 SNEGSKA, per germline (reference sequence).